This TCR beta chain is from a study of a mutant IDH1 vaccine in newly diagnosed glioma. Study as a whole: Investigators started vaccination 4-6 weeks after radiotherapy alone, or with temozolomide cycles. Radiotherapy, temozolomide, or both had been given previously, and both were given to most.

Data came from immunoSEQ multiplex PCR; TCRdb stores just in-frame clones and leaves some out. In the table there are fewer than 35,000 clones, nearly 90% of which are singletons. This CDR3 spans 17 amino acids. The germline V gene has CDR1 MNHNS and CDR2 SASEGT. V was clipped by 0 bases and J by 6 bases, with 20 bases between them. Time point of the sample: week 11, during vaccination. All doses held 300 ug of mutant IDH1 20-mer peptide, with topical imiquimod. Donor tumors were new WHO grade 3 or 4 IDH1-mutant, ATRX-lost astrocytomas. On this clone: Its target is not known.

The study, taken as a whole, reports: Among patients, around 93% showed immune responses induced by the vaccine.

The chain couples TRBV6-1 to TRBJ1-1; D gene unclear. The sequencing here drew on PBMCs, taken from a glioma patient whose treatment included an IDH1 peptide vaccine. The TCR was taken from a man aged 18-30 years with glioma. CDR3 sequence (DNA): TGTGCCAGCAGTGAAGCACCTGCCCGTTTTAAAACTCCTGAAGCTTTCTTT. Translating gives CASSEAPARFKTPEAFF.